These T cell receptor beta chains were read from a single sample in a study of shared clonotypes between healthy human individuals. Assay used: immunoSEQ multiplex PCR; TCRdb lists only in-frame clones, some missing. Of about 680,000 clones in the sample, 92% were seen once. Sequenced input: naive CD8+ T cells sorted from blood. The origin of the receptors is a young man in good health. Both conserved end residues are part of each CDR3.

J gene: TRBJ2-1
V gene: TRBV27
CDR3 protein: CASSLTTTSGSKQFF

J gene: TRBJ2-3
V gene: TRBV28
CDR3 protein: CASSLGSLAVTDTQYF

J gene: TRBJ2-6
V gene: TRBV28
CDR3 protein: CASGLAGAGANVLTF

J gene: TRBJ2-7
V gene: TRBV27
CDR3 protein: CASSLLLAGAVLNEQYF

J gene: TRBJ2-7
V gene: TRBV27
CDR3 protein: CASSLSGGDRGLYEQYF

J gene: TRBJ1-3
V gene: TRBV5-4
CDR3 protein: CASSGTGTGAPLSGNTIYF

J gene: TRBJ2-7
V gene: TRBV27
CDR3 protein: CASSLAGSNYEQYF

J gene: TRBJ2-7
V gene: TRBV15
CDR3 protein: CATSTEGGSNEQYF

J gene: TRBJ2-7
V gene: TRBV7-9
CDR3 protein: CASSLSTSGSSYEQYF

J gene: TRBJ2-7
V gene: TRBV27
CDR3 protein: CASSQISSGGYEQYF

J gene: TRBJ1-1
V gene: TRBV7-6
CDR3 protein: CASSEEVLTEAFF

J gene: TRBJ2-3
V gene: TRBV7-9
CDR3 protein: CASSLVEGQSDTQYF

J gene: TRBJ2-1
V gene: TRBV14
CDR3 protein: CASKGSGYNEQFF

J gene: TRBJ2-2
V gene: TRBV7-9
CDR3 protein: CASSPSGQRNTGELFF

J gene: TRBJ2-7
V gene: TRBV11-2
CDR3 protein: CASSLDGYEQYF

J gene: TRBJ1-2
V gene: TRBV6-1
CDR3 protein: CASSGHMDYRYPNYGYTF

J gene: TRBJ2-3
V gene: TRBV6-1
CDR3 protein: CASRGGMPRTDTQYF

J gene: TRBJ2-5
V gene: TRBV29-1
CDR3 protein: CSVDGTGKGTVAETQYF

J gene: TRBJ2-5
V gene: TRBV7-9
CDR3 protein: CASSRLAQGQETQYF

J gene: TRBJ2-1
V gene: TRBV9
CDR3 protein: CASSFTGYNEQFF

J gene: TRBJ1-1
V gene: TRBV9
CDR3 protein: CASSRVAGYGTEAFF

J gene: TRBJ2-7
V gene: TRBV7-2
CDR3 protein: CASSFAFVAGEDEQYF

J gene: TRBJ2-1
V gene: TRBV30
CDR3 protein: CACLTSGVLGQFF

J gene: TRBJ1-3
V gene: TRBV28
CDR3 protein: CASSRGGNTIYF

J gene: TRBJ2-2
V gene: TRBV9
CDR3 protein: CASSVGTTGELFF

J gene: TRBJ2-2
V gene: TRBV7-6
CDR3 protein: CASSLMWSSNTGELFF

J gene: TRBJ2-1
V gene: TRBV7-9
CDR3 protein: CASSRPDSGRAWNEQFF

J gene: TRBJ1-1
V gene: TRBV6-6
CDR3 protein: CASSKQAWDTEAFF

J gene: TRBJ2-7
V gene: TRBV7-9
CDR3 protein: CASSPGQGPNEQYF